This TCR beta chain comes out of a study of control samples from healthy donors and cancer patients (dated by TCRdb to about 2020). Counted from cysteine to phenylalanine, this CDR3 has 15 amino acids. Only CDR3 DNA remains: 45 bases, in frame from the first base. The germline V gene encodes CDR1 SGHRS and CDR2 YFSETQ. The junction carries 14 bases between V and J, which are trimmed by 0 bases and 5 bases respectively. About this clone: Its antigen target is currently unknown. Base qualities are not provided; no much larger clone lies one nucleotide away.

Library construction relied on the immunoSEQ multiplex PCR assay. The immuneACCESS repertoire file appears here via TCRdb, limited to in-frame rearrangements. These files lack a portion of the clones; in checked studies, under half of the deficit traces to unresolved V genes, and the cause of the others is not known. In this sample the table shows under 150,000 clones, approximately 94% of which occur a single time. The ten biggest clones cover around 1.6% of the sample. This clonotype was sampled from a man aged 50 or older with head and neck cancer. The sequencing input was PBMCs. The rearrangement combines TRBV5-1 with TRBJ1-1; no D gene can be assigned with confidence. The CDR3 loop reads CASSLAPGVRTEAFF. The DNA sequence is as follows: TGCGCCAGCAGCTTGGCCCCAGGAGTGAGGACTGAAGCTTTCTTT.